This passage covers 27 T cell receptor beta chains from one sample sequenced in a study of blood T cells in healthy people across ages. Alongside a J-beta primer mix, a sample-barcoded 5' primer served in a second PCR lasting roughly 6 to 11 cycles. TCRdb re-derived calls from the 5' RACE reads in MiXCR, one entry per CDR3 protein. The sample comprises about 1.6 million distinct CDR3 sequences, around 36% of which are singletons, and approximately 10% rests with the top ten. The sample consisted of blood. All receptors come from a woman aged 25 to 39 in good health.

The chain is built from TRBV5-1 and TRBJ2-7; TRBD1 is a possible D gene (5 bases). Germline V gene data show CDR1 as SGHRS and CDR2 as YFSETQ. CDR3 length: 14 residues. The V gene lost 4 bases and the J gene lost 0 bases, with 11 bases spanning the gap. The CDR3 loop reads CASSVTRGSYEQYF. The CDR3 DNA sequence: TGCGCCAGCAGCGTGACAAGGGGCTCCTACGAGCAGTACTTC.

V and J are TRBV3-1 and TRBJ2-7; 8 bases match TRBD2. The J segment lost 0 bases and the V segment lost 0 bases, leaving 13 bases of the junction unmatched. CDR1 is LGHDT, CDR2 YNNKEL, per germline (reference sequence). The CDR3 has 19 residues. CDR3 amino acids: CASSQDPLAEMDYSYEQYF. DNA of the CDR3: TGTGCCAGCAGCCAAGATCCACTAGCGGAGATGGACTACTCCTACGAGCAGTACTTC.

The genes are TRBV6-2 or TRBV6-3 and TRBJ2-1; 12 nucleotides match TRBD2. V lost 5 bases, J lost 6 bases, and 20 bases stayed unmatched. The germline V gene has CDR1 MNHEY and CDR2 SVGEGT. There are 20 residues in the CDR3. CDR3 sequence (DNA): TGTGCCAGCAGTCGTCCGACTAGCGGGGGTCCTGTTAGGAGGGCCAATGAGCAGTTCTTC. Translation: CASSRPTSGGPVRRANEQFF.

The chain has TRBV7-3 and TRBJ2-1, with 9 positions matching TRBD2. The J segment lost 2 bases and the V segment lost 5 bases, leaving 22 bases of the junction unmatched. The CDR3 consists of 21 residues. CDR1 and CDR2 from the germline V gene are SGHTA and FQGTGA. The CDR3 DNA reads as TGTGCCAGCAGCCGCCCCCCCCCCTTTTATAGCGGGAGAGAGACCTACAATGAGCAGTTCTTC. It codes for CASSRPPPFYSGRETYNEQFF.

There are a few counts of this clonotype. The chain uses TRBV20-1 and TRBJ2-3, with 10 positions matching TRBD2. Germline CDR1 DFQATT, CDR2 SNEGSKA (reference sequence). The V segment lost 6 bases and the J segment 2 bases; nucleotides outside the gene matches: 5. The CDR3 runs to 14 residues. CDR3 in DNA: TGCAGTGCCCTAGCGGGGGCCGCCACAGATACGCAGTATTTT. It translates to CSALAGAATDTQYF.

This clonotype has just a few counts. The chain has TRBV6-1 and TRBJ2-7; possibly TRBD1 or TRBD2 for D (6 bases each). Germline CDR1 reads MNHNS; CDR2 reads SASEGT. The CDR3 consists of 14 residues. Trimming shortened V by 7 bases and J by 1 base, and 14 bases separated the two germline ends. CDR3 DNA: TGTGCCAGCATATCGCGGGACAAATCCTACGAGCAGTACTTC. It is translated as CASISRDKSYEQYF.

Notes on this clonotype: A junction end diverges from the germline sequence, so it may reflect a read error. The chain links TRBV4-1 to TRBJ1-4; tentatively, D is TRBD1 (5 bases). The CDR3 contains 18 residues. Per germline, CDR1 MGHRA and CDR2 YSYEKL. The CDR3 loop is CASSPGIASPRNNEKLFF. As DNA, the CDR3 is TGCGCCAGTAGCCCAGGGATCGCCAGCCCGCGCAATAATGAAAAACTGTTTTTT.

This clonotype occurred many times. This chain joins TRBV12-3 or TRBV12-4 and TRBJ2-6, with 8 nucleotides matching TRBD2. Losses at the gene ends were 6 bases for V and 0 bases for J; bases not matched to a gene: 7. There are 17 residues in the CDR3. CDR3 region: CASRSGLEVSGANVLTF. For the CDR3, the DNA is TGTGCCAGCAGGTCGGGACTAGAAGTCTCTGGGGCCAACGTCCTGACTTTC.

A word on this clonotype: A much larger clone is a single base away; this may be a read error. The V and J genes are TRBV29-1 and TRBJ2-1, with 8 bases lining up with TRBD2. V lost 4 bases to trimming and J lost 7 bases; unmatched junction nucleotides: 6. Germline-derived CDR1 and CDR2 are SQVTM and ANQGSEA. CDR3 size: 13 residues. The CDR3 DNA sequence: TGCAGCGTTGGGACTAGCTCTTTAAATGAGCAGTTCTTC. This encodes CSVGTSSLNEQFF.

The gene calls are TRBV15 and TRBJ2-1; 11 positions match TRBD2. The CDR3 loop spans 15 amino acids. Germline V gene data show CDR1 as LNHNV and CDR2 as YYDKDF (reference sequence). The V gene end was trimmed by 7 bases and the J gene end by 8 bases; junction bases not matched to a gene: 10. CDR3 sequence reads: CATNGDSGRADEQFF. The CDR3 region has the DNA TGTGCCACCAACGGCGATAGCGGGAGGGCGGATGAGCAGTTCTTC.

This clonotype was seen more than once but under ten times. This chain joins TRBV3-1 and TRBJ2-7, with D unclear. This CDR3 contains 11 residues. With 3 bases removed from V and 6 bases from J, the gap between germline ends came to 6 bases. Germline assignment: CDR1 LGHDT and CDR2 YNNKEL (reference sequence). In DNA form, the CDR3 reads TGTGCCAGCAGCCACGGTCCCGAGCAGTACTTC. Residues: CASSHGPEQYF.

J is TRBJ2-4 and V is TRBV2; D might be TRBD1 or TRBD2, each matching 5 bases. Germline CDR1 SNHLY, CDR2 FYNNEI. This CDR3 region has 17 residues. V gave up 6 bases and J gave up 2 bases, with 20 bases separating them. The CDR3 here is CASSPSGGGLTKNIQYF. Here the CDR3 DNA reads TGTGCCAGCAGCCCTAGTGGTGGGGGATTGACCAAAAACATTCAGTACTTC.

The V gene is TRBV18, the J gene TRBJ1-5, with a tentative D call TRBD1 (6 bases). CDR3 size: 15 residues. V lost 6 bases and J 3 bases, leaving 15 bases between the germline ends. Germline-derived CDR1 and CDR2 are KGHSH and LQKENI. The CDR3 reads CASSPSGGHNQPQHF. CDR3 nucleotide sequence: TGTGCCAGCTCTCCTTCGGGGGGGCACAATCAGCCCCAGCATTTT.

There are many counts of this clonotype. V is TRBV20-1 and J is TRBJ2-7; D may be TRBD1 (6 bases). This CDR3 comprises 15 residues. The germline gives CDR1 DFQATT, CDR2 SNEGSKA (reference sequence). V was pared by 6 bases and J by 0 bases, with 18 bases between. This CDR3 reads CSAPIGGLSSYEQYF. CDR3 sequence (DNA): TGCAGTGCGCCCATTGGGGGCTTAAGCTCCTACGAGCAGTACTTC.

The genes are TRBV30 and TRBJ1-5; D is ambiguous. The V end was cut by 4 bases, the J end by 0 bases, with 7 bases between. CDR1 GTSNPN and CDR2 SVGIG come from the germline V gene (reference sequence). This CDR3 spans 13 amino acids. In DNA, the CDR3 is TGTGCCTGGACTGGAAATAGCAATCAGCCCCAGCATTTT. Protein product: CAWTGNSNQPQHF. Full variable domain (remainder filled in from reference TRBV30 and TRBJ1-5): SQTIHQWPATLVQPVGSPLSLECTVEGTSNPNLYWYRQAAGRGLQLLFYSVGIGQISSEVPQNLSASRPQDRQFILSSKKLLLSDSGFYLCAWTGNSNQPQHFGDGTRLSIL.

The sample holds many counts of this clonotype. One junction end disagrees with the germline gene, perhaps due to a read error. DNA of the CDR3: TGTGCCAGCAGCCATGGACAGGGCTACGAGCAGTACTTC. The encoded protein is CASSHGQGYEQYF. This chain links TRBV5-1 with TRBJ2-7; TRBD1 agrees at 8 bases. Per germline, CDR1 SGHRS and CDR2 YFSETQ. CDR3 length: 13 residues.

This clonotype has a count of ten or more. This rearrangement joins TRBV13 to TRBJ2-1; 15 positions match TRBD2. The CDR3 is made up of 18 amino acids. Trimming removed 4 bases from V and 3 bases from J; junction bases left unmatched: 7. Germline CDR1 PRHDT, CDR2 FYEKMQ (reference sequence). DNA for the CDR3: TGTGCCAGCAGCTCCGGGACTAGCGGGGGGATTTACTACAATGAGCAGTTCTTC. Its translation: CASSSGTSGGIYYNEQFF.

The chain joins TRBV4-1 to TRBJ1-1; TRBD1 agrees at 7 bases. Trimming cost V 1 base and J 0 bases; bases outside gene matches: 8. There are 17 residues in the CDR3. CDR1 is MGHRA, CDR2 YSYEKL, per germline. As DNA, the CDR3 is TGCGCCAGCAGCCAAGGCCTCGGGACAGCTTTGAACACTGAAGCTTTCTTT. Translating it yields CASSQGLGTALNTEAFF.

This clonotype was seen more than once but under ten times. One end of the junction varies from germline; a read error may be responsible. The chain couples TRBV7-9 to TRBJ2-1; D gene unclear. The CDR3 is made up of 12 amino acids. The germline CDR1 and CDR2 sequences are SEHNR and FQNEAQ (reference sequence). CDR3 coding DNA: TGTACCAGCAGCCCCACGGTGAATGAGCAGTTCTTC. Translating it yields CTSSPTVNEQFF.

This clonotype was counted between two and nine times. CDR3 coding DNA: TGTGCCAGCAGTTTAGGGGGTTTGGGAGCTAACTATGGCTACACCTTC. Amino acids: CASSLGGLGANYGYTF. V gene TRBV27 combines with J gene TRBJ1-2; TRBD1 might be the D (5 bases). Germline CDR1 MNHEY, CDR2 SMNVEV (reference sequence). V was shortened by 2 bases and J by 0 bases, with 13 bases between the two germline ends. The CDR3 has 16 amino acids.

This clonotype was seen a handful of times. The CDR3 here is CASSGGTVDTQYF. CDR3 nucleotide sequence: TGCGCCAGCAGCGGTGGGACAGTCGATACGCAGTATTTT. This chain joins TRBV5-1 and TRBJ2-3; 7 bases are a match to TRBD1. The V and J ends lost 4 bases and 6 bases, in that order; junction bases with no gene match: 5. The CDR3 has 13 residues. The germline V gene encodes CDR1 SGHRS and CDR2 YFSETQ.

This clonotype was seen only a few times. The J gene is TRBJ2-1, the V gene TRBV15, with TRBD1 matching over 10 bases. Unmatched junction bases numbered 8, after V lost 6 bases and J lost 9 bases. The CDR3 covers 14 residues. The V gene's germline CDR1 is LNHNV and CDR2 YYDKDF (reference sequence). The CDR3 spells CATSRDRGRIEQFF. Written as DNA, the CDR3 is TGTGCCACCAGTAGGGACAGGGGTCGTATTGAGCAGTTCTTC.

This clonotype was observed a handful of times. The chain recombines TRBV20-1 with TRBJ2-1; 9 nucleotides agree with TRBD2. In germline, CDR1 is DFQATT, CDR2 SNEGSKA (reference sequence). The CDR3 is 16 residues long. J lost 4 bases, V lost 4 bases, and 11 bases had no gene match. This CDR3 is CSAKTLGAGGYNEQFF. The DNA for the CDR3 is TGCAGTGCTAAGACGCTCGGGGCGGGAGGGTACAATGAGCAGTTCTTC.

Comment on this clonotype: The junction differs from germline at one of its ends, possibly a read error. The genes are TRBV3-1 and TRBJ2-1, with 10 bases fitting TRBD1. Germline V gene lookup returns CDR1 LGHDT and CDR2 YNNKEL (reference sequence). CDR3 length equals 15 residues. Here the CDR3 DNA reads TGTGCCCGCAGCCAAGGACAGGGGGCCTACAATGAGCAGTTCTTC. Residues: CARSQGQGAYNEQFF.

This chain connects TRBV4-1 to TRBJ2-3; D gene uncertain. The CDR3 is 13 residues long. Trimming shortened V by 5 bases and J by 3 bases, and 9 bases separated the two germline ends. CDR1 and CDR2 (germline): MGHRA, YSYEKL. This chain's CDR3 is CASSARPTDTQYF. The DNA of the CDR3 is TGCGCCAGCAGCGCAAGACCAACAGATACGCAGTATTTT.

The genes are TRBV4-1 and TRBJ1-4, with D perhaps matching TRBD1 (5 bases). V was clipped by 11 bases and J by 8 bases, with 12 bases between them. The CDR3 has 11 amino acids. Germline CDR1 reads MGHRA; CDR2 reads YSYEKL. For the CDR3, the DNA is TGCGCCTCAAGACAGCAAGAAAAACTGTTTTTT. Its protein product is CASRQQEKLFF.

The chain carries TRBV7-8 and TRBJ2-7, with 9 positions matching TRBD2. Germline CDR1 is SGHVS and CDR2 is FQNEAQ. Unmatched junction bases numbered 4, after V lost 1 base and J lost 0 bases. CDR3 size: 16 residues. The chain's CDR3 is CASSLVRGGVSYEQYF. The DNA of the CDR3 is TGTGCCAGCAGCTTAGTGCGCGGGGGGGTCTCCTACGAGCAGTACTTC.